The 24 T cell receptor beta chains presented below share a single source sample, sequenced in a study of regulatory T cells in long-lasting Graves disease. For TCR beta, libraries came from iRepertoire HTBI primers and Arm-PCR of CDR3 regions. Each CDR3 protein gets one entry after TCRdb re-called the multiplex PCR reads with MiXCR. The profile shows 350,000 to 450,000 distinct CDR3 sequences, over 12% of them singletons. Time point denoted: newly diagnosed GD, antithyroid drugs for less than 3 months. PBMC RNA served as the TCR library source. These records were also assigned to another study, of T cells in Graves' hyperthyroidism and ophthalmopathy.

Sequences were derived from peripheral blood mononuclear cells (PBMCs), sampled at new diagnosis, from a patient treated with antithyroid drugs. The origin of the receptors is a woman between 40 and 55 years old with Graves disease.

The sample holds many counts of this clonotype. The chain is built from TRBV10-2 and TRBJ1-2; tentative D call: TRBD1 (6 bases). Trimming took 7 bases from V and 4 from J, leaving 16 bases between them. In germline, CDR1 is WSHSY, CDR2 SAAADI. The CDR3 runs 14 residues. DNA for the CDR3: TGCGCCAGCACCCACAGGGAGTCGAGCTATGGCTACACCTTC. This translates into CASTHRESSYGYTF.

V gene TRBV20-1 combines with J gene TRBJ2-2; D is perhaps TRBD2 (6 bases). CDR1 and CDR2 from the germline V gene are DFQATT and SNEGSKA (reference sequence). The CDR3 sequence is 17 residues long. V shed 1 base and J shed 3 bases, with 18 bases lying between them. CDR3 residues: CSARAHGPGVYTGELFF. CDR3 DNA sequence: TGCAGTGCTAGAGCTCATGGGCCGGGGGTGTACACCGGGGAGCTGTTTTTT.

This clonotype was counted many times. J is TRBJ2-1 and V is TRBV11-1, with 11 bases that match TRBD2. J was trimmed by 3 bases and V by 1 base; bases with no gene match: 8. Germline CDR1 is SGHAT and CDR2 is FQDESV (reference sequence). The CDR3 has 18 amino acids. The CDR3 DNA follows: TGTGCCAGCAGCTTAGTTGGGCTAGCGGGAGGTCTCTACAATGAGCAGTTCTTC. Protein: CASSLVGLAGGLYNEQFF.

At least ten counts were recorded for this clonotype. The chain links TRBV5-1 to TRBJ2-1; 8 bases agree with TRBD2. V was pared by 2 bases and J by 5 bases, with 9 bases of the junction left unmatched. The germline gives CDR1 SGHRS, CDR2 YFSETQ. CDR3 size: 16 residues. DNA for the CDR3: TGCGCCAGCAGCTTCGGTGGGTCGGGAGGGAACAATGAGCAGTTCTTC. Protein sequence: CASSFGGSGGNNEQFF.

This clonotype was seen at least ten times. The chain has TRBV7-2 and TRBJ2-2; no reliable D call. The CDR3 loop spans 14 amino acids. Germline V lookup: CDR1 SGHTA, CDR2 FQGNSA. The V and J ends lost 1 base and 6 bases respectively, with 9 bases between them. The CDR3 region has the DNA TGTGCCAGCAGCTTAGAGGCTAGACCCGGGGAGCTGTTTTTT. This encodes CASSLEARPGELFF.

About this clonotype itself: A far larger clone differs by one base, so this is likely a read error. The chain combines TRBV7-3 with TRBJ1-5; D is uncertain. Germline-derived CDR1 and CDR2 are SGHTA and FQGTGA. The CDR3 contains 12 residues. The CDR3 DNA reads TGTGCCAGCAGCTTAAGCAGTCAGCCCCAGCATTTT. Its protein product is CASSLSSQPQHF.

The table lists this clonotype with a few counts. This chain's CDR3 is CASSLGLSNSGNTIYF. For the CDR3, the DNA is TGTGCCAGCAGCTTAGGGTTATCGAACTCTGGAAACACCATATATTTT. The gene calls are TRBV5-4 and TRBJ1-3, with D unclear. Germline V lookup: CDR1 SGHNT, CDR2 YYREEE (reference sequence). V gave up 2 bases and J gave up 0 bases, with 12 bases separating them. This CDR3 region has 16 residues.

This rearrangement joins TRBV7-8 to TRBJ2-3; tentative D call: TRBD2 (5 bases). V lost 5 bases, J lost 1 base, and 10 bases lay in between. Germline CDR1 is SGHVS and CDR2 is FQNEAQ. The CDR3 is 14 residues long. Here the CDR3 reads CASSRRIGTDTQYF. The CDR3 bases are TGTGCCAGCAGCCGGAGGATTGGCACAGATACGCAGTATTTT.

This clonotype was recorded many times. The rearrangement links TRBV7-2 to TRBJ2-1; tentatively, D is TRBD2 (6 bases). The ends were cut back, 7 bases at V and 5 bases at J, with 15 bases in the middle. The CDR3 has 14 residues. CDR1 is SGHTA, CDR2 FQGNSA, per germline. The CDR3 protein is CASNQAGPHNEQFF. Here the CDR3 DNA reads TGTGCCAGCAACCAAGCGGGCCCCCACAATGAGCAGTTCTTC.

With respect to this clonotype: A much larger clone differs by one base, so this may be a read error. The chain employs TRBV29-1 and TRBJ2-2, with D possibly TRBD1 on 5 matching bases. Germline CDR1 and CDR2: SQVTM and ANQGSEA. CDR3 length: 13 amino acids. V was trimmed by 1 base and J by 9 bases, leaving 12 bases between them. The CDR3 protein is CSVEAAQGRELFF. The CDR3 nucleotides read TGCAGCGTTGAAGCGGCGCAGGGCCGGGAGCTGTTTTTT.

The chain couples TRBV3-1 to TRBJ2-3; 7 nucleotides agree with TRBD2. The CDR3 runs 16 residues. The germline V gene has CDR1 LGHDT and CDR2 YNNKEL (reference sequence). V dropped 4 bases and J dropped 3; count of bases not matched to a gene: 10. The CDR3 spells CASSLGGQRETDTQYF. The CDR3 DNA sequence: TGTGCCAGCAGCCTGGGCGGGCAGCGGGAAACAGATACGCAGTATTTT.

The CDR3 nucleotides are TGTGCCAGCAATCGGGACGCCTCCTACGAGCAGTACGTC. It translates to CASNRDASYEQYV. The J gene is TRBJ2-7, the V gene TRBV2; D is possibly TRBD1 or TRBD2 (5 bases each). Germline assignment: CDR1 SNHLY and CDR2 FYNNEI. The CDR3 is made up of 13 amino acids. V was pared by 7 bases and J by 0 bases, with 10 bases between.

Ten or more counts support this clonotype. V gene TRBV7-3 combines with J gene TRBJ2-1, with D perhaps matching TRBD1 or TRBD2 (6 bases each). This CDR3 has 21 residues. The germline V gene has CDR1 SGHTA and CDR2 FQGTGA. The V gene lost 2 bases and the J gene lost 3 bases, with 29 bases spanning the gap. The CDR3 sequence: CASSLPAGAASWGANYNEQFF. CDR3 DNA sequence: TGTGCCAGCAGCTTACCCGCAGGGGCAGCTAGCTGGGGGGCTAACTACAATGAGCAGTTCTTC.

This clonotype was counted at least ten times. The rearrangement links TRBV10-3 to TRBJ2-7; tentatively, D is TRBD2 (7 bases). Germline lookup yields CDR1 ENHRY and CDR2 SYGVKD. CDR3 length: 16 residues. Trimming stripped 0 bases from V and 2 bases from J, with 14 bases between. The DNA of the CDR3 is TGTGCCATCAGTGAGTCGAAGGGGGGGTTGACCTACGAGCAGTACTTC. Residues: CAISESKGGLTYEQYF.

The chain recombines TRBV30 with TRBJ1-4, with no clear D. V shed 4 bases and J shed 5 bases, with 11 bases lying between them. Germline assignment: CDR1 GTSNPN and CDR2 SVGIG (reference sequence). CDR3 length: 13 residues. The CDR3: CAWIGKSNEKLFF. The DNA for the CDR3 is TGTGCCTGGATTGGCAAGTCCAATGAAAAACTGTTTTTT.

This clonotype was recorded at least ten times. The chain joins TRBV6-2 or TRBV6-3 to TRBJ2-6; the D gene is possibly TRBD1 (5 bases). V was pared by 8 bases and J by 0 bases, with 11 bases between. Germline-derived CDR1 and CDR2 are MNHEY and SVGEGT. The CDR3 is 15 residues long. The CDR3 sequence is CASEGALSGANVLTF. As DNA, the CDR3 is TGTGCCAGCGAAGGGGCGCTCTCTGGGGCCAACGTCCTGACTTTC.

This clonotype was seen at least ten times. The rearrangement uses TRBV4-1 and TRBJ1-2; D uncertain. Trimming pared 0 bases from V and 4 bases from J, leaving 6 bases between. CDR3 size: 13 residues. The V gene's germline CDR1 is MGHRA and CDR2 YSYEKL. The CDR3 DNA reads as TGCGCCAGCAGCCAAGACAGGATCTATGGCTACACCTTC. Translation gives CASSQDRIYGYTF.

This clonotype has ten or more counts. The rearrangement joins TRBV12-3 or TRBV12-4 to TRBJ2-5; 7 nucleotides agree with TRBD1. The ends lost 8 bases at V and 1 base at J; junction bases unmatched: 7. The CDR3 has 14 amino acids. The CDR3 sequence is CASGSRDSQETQYF. Here the CDR3 DNA reads TGTGCCAGCGGATCCCGGGACAGCCAAGAGACCCAGTACTTC.

This clonotype has a count of ten or more. The chain uses TRBV29-1 and TRBJ1-1; TRBD1 matches at 9 bases. The CDR3 is made up of 14 amino acids. The junction had 3 bases not matched to a gene; V was cut back by 3 bases and J by 1 base. In germline, CDR1 is SQVTM, CDR2 ANQGSEA. The CDR3 region has the DNA TGCAGCGTTGAGACGGGACAGGGGAACACTGAAGCTTTCTTT. Its protein is CSVETGQGNTEAFF.

In its sample, this clonotype was seen a few times. This chain connects TRBV29-1 to TRBJ1-1; the D is unclear. The CDR3 has 12 residues. Germline assignment: CDR1 SQVTM and CDR2 ANQGSEA. Trimming took off 5 bases at V and 1 base at J, with 8 bases between the two ends. The CDR3 DNA reads as TGCAGCGTTTCCTCTGGGAACACTGAAGCTTTCTTT. It translates to CSVSSGNTEAFF.

This clonotype was counted a few times. V gene TRBV5-6 combines with J gene TRBJ2-1; the D gene is possibly TRBD2 (6 bases). V was shortened by 0 bases and J by 4 bases, with 17 bases between the two germline ends. The CDR3 length is 17 residues. Germline V gene lookup returns CDR1 SGHDT and CDR2 YYEEEE. The CDR3 loop is CASSLVGAPSGYNEQFF. The DNA of the CDR3 is TGTGCCAGCAGCTTGGTCGGTGCCCCCAGCGGGTACAATGAGCAGTTCTTC.

Ten or more counts support this clonotype. V gene TRBV29-1 combines with J gene TRBJ2-2, with D perhaps matching TRBD1 (6 bases). Trimming removed 7 bases from V and 2 bases from J, with 11 bases in between. Germline V lookup: CDR1 SQVTM, CDR2 ANQGSEA. CDR3 length equals 13 residues. For the CDR3, the DNA is TGCAGCGCCGGGACACCAAACACCGGGGAGCTGTTTTTT. Translation: CSAGTPNTGELFF.

This clonotype was observed at least ten times. The rearrangement uses TRBV30 and TRBJ1-2; no definite D call. CDR3 length: 12 amino acids. Germline V CDR1 and CDR2: GTSNPN, SVGIG (reference sequence). V was clipped by 2 bases and J by 8 bases, with 12 bases between them. CDR3 DNA: TGTGCCTGGAGTCCATCGGACGCAGGCTACACCTTC. Protein product: CAWSPSDAGYTF. The entire variable domain, with the rest obtained from reference TRBV30 and TRBJ1-2, is as follows: SQTIHQWPATLVQPVGSPLSLECTVEGTSNPNLYWYRQAAGRGLQLLFYSVGIGQISSEVPQNLSASRPQDRQFILSSKKLLLSDSGFYLCAWSPSDAGYTFGSGTRLTVV.

This clonotype has a handful of counts. The chain is built from TRBV9 and TRBJ2-1; TRBD1 aligns across 8 bases. Germline V gives CDR1 SGDLS, CDR2 YYNGEE. The CDR3 length is 15 residues. Trimming at V came to 0 bases and at J to 3 bases, leaving 2 bases not matched to a gene. The CDR3 DNA follows: TGTGCCAGCAGCGTAGGACAGGGGAACTACAATGAGCAGTTCTTC. This encodes CASSVGQGNYNEQFF.